This T cell receptor (beta chain) was obtained from a study of response to subunit inactivated influenza vaccine. Study-wide results and caveats: Researchers suggested that each seasonal influenza vaccination recruits few new T cells.

A remark on this clonotype: What it binds is unknown.

From the RT-PCR reads, TCRdb called clonotypes with MiXCR, one entry per CDR3 protein. The data show fewer than 750,000 distinct CDR3 sequences, around 13% seen once. V lost 5 bases and J lost 5, with 15 bases in between. The CDR3 has 14 amino acids. The chain employs TRBV12-3 or TRBV12-4 and TRBJ2-5; possibly TRBD1 or TRBD2 for D (5 bases each). Specimen: PBMCs from blood, collected about 13 days after vaccination. The source is a man between 50 and 59 years old who received an inactivated influenza vaccine. This chain's CDR3 is CASSGTGPRETQYF. In DNA form, the CDR3 reads TGTGCCAGCAGTGGTACGGGACCAAGGGAGACCCAGTACTTC.